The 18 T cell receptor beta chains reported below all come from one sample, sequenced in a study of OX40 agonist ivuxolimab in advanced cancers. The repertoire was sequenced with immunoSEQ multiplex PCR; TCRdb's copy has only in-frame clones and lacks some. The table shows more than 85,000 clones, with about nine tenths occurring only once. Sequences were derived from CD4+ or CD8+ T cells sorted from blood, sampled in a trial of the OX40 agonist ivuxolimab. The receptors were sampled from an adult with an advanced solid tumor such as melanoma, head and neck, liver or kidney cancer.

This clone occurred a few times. CDR3 in DNA: TGTGCCACCAGCTCTCCGGACGGGGCTAGGGGCCCCGTCCCTCGGTCGACTTATGGCTACACCTTC. As protein: CATSSPDGARGPVPRSTYGYTF. The chain is built from TRBV15 and TRBJ1-2; D may be TRBD1 (5 bases). CDR1 is LNHNV, CDR2 YYDKDF, per germline (reference sequence). Trimming stripped 5 bases from V and 5 bases from J, with 39 bases between. CDR3 length: 22 residues.

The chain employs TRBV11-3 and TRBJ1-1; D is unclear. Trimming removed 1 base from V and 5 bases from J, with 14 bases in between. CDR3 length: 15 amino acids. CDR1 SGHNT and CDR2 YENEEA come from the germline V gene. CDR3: CASSLGPEVRTEAFF. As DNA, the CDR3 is TGTGCCAGCAGCTTAGGCCCGGAGGTTAGAACTGAAGCTTTCTTT.

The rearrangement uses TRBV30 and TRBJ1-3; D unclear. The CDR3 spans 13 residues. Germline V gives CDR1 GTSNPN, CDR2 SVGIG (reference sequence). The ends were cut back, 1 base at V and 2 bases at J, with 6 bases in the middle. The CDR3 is CAWSGGPGNTIYF. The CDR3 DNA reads TGTGCCTGGAGTGGAGGGCCTGGAAACACCATATATTTT.

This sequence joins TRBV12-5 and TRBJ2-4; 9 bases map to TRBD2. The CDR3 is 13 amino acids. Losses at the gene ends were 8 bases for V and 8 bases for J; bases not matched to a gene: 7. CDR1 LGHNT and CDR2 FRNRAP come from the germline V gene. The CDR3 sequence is CASSAGGVDIQYF. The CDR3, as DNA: TGTGCTAGTAGTGCGGGAGGGGTGGACATTCAGTACTTC.

CDR3 loop: CASSPARHQPQHF. The CDR3 DNA reads TGTGCCAGCTCACCAGCCAGGCATCAGCCCCAGCATTTT. The chain combines TRBV18 with TRBJ1-5; D is unresolved. The germline V gene has CDR1 KGHSH and CDR2 LQKENI. The V and J ends lost 2 bases and 5 bases respectively, with 7 bases between them. The CDR3 is 13 amino acids.

As DNA, the CDR3 is TGTGCCAGCAGCGTTACTCCGGGACACGGGCTGGAGACCCAGTACTTC. This translates into CASSVTPGHGLETQYF. V is TRBV9 and J is TRBJ2-5, with D perhaps matching TRBD1 (6 bases). CDR3 length: 16 residues. Looked up from germline, CDR1 is SGDLS and CDR2 is YYNGEE. Trimming removed 2 bases from V and 5 bases from J, with 19 bases in between. The full variable domain, its missing parts supplied by reference TRBV9 and TRBJ2-5, is DSGVTQTPKHLITATGQRVTLRCSPRSGDLSVYWYQQSLDQGLQFLIQYYNGEERAKGNILERFSAQQFPDLHSELNLSSLELGDSALYFCASSVTPGHGLETQYFGPGTRLLVL.

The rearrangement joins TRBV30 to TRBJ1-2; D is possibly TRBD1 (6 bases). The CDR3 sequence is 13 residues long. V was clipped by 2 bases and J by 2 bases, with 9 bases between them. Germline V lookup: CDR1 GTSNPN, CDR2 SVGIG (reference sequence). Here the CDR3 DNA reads TGTGCCTGGAGTATACAGGGAAACTATGGCTACACCTTC. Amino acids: CAWSIQGNYGYTF.

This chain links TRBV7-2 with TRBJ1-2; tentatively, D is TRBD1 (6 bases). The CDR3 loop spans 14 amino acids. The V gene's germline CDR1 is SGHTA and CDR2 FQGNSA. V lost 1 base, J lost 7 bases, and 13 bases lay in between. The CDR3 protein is CASSLGGQAGGYTF. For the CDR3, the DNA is TGTGCCAGCAGCTTAGGGGGGCAGGCGGGTGGCTACACCTTC.

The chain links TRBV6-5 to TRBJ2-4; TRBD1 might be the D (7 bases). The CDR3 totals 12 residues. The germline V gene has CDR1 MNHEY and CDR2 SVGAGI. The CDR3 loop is CVRIQGGNIQYF. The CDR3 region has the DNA TGTGTCAGAATCCAGGGGGGAAACATTCAGTACTTC.

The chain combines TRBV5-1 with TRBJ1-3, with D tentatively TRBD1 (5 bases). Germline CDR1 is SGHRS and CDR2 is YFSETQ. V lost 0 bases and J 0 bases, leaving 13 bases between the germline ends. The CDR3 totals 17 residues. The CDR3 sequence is CASSLAPQADSGNTIYF. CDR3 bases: TGCGCCAGCAGCTTGGCCCCACAGGCGGACTCTGGAAACACCATATATTTT.

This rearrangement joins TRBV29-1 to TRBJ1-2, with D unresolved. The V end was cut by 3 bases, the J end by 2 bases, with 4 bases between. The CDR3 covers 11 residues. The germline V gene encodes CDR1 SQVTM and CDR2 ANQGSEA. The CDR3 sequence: CSVEENYGYTF. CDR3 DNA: TGCAGCGTTGAGGAGAACTATGGCTACACCTTC.

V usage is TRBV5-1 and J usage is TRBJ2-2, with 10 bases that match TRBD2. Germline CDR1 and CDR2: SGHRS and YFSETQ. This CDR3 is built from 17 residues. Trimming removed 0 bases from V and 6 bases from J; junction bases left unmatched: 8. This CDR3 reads CASSLAPGTSEAGELFF. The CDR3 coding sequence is TGCGCCAGCAGCTTGGCCCCCGGGACTAGCGAGGCCGGGGAGCTGTTTTTT.

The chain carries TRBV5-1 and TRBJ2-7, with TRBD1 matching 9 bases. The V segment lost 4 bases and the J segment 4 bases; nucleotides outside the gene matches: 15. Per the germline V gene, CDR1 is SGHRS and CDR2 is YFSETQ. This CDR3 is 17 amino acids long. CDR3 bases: TGCGCCAGCAGCGCATTCCCCACCGGAGGGACAGGGTACGAGCAGTACTTC. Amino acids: CASSAFPTGGTGYEQYF.

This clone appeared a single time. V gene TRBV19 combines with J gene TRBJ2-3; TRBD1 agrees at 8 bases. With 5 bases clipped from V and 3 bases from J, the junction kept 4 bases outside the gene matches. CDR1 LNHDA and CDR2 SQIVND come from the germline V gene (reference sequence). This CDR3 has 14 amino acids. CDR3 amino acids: CASSSGQGTDTQYF. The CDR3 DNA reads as TGTGCCAGTAGTTCAGGACAGGGTACAGATACGCAGTATTTT. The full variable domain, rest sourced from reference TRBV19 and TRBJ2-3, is DGGITQSPKYLFRKEGQNVTLSCEQNLNHDAMYWYRQDPGQGLRLIYYSQIVNDFQKGDIAEGYSVSREKKESFPLTVTSAQKNPTAFYLCASSSGQGTDTQYFGPGTRLTVL.

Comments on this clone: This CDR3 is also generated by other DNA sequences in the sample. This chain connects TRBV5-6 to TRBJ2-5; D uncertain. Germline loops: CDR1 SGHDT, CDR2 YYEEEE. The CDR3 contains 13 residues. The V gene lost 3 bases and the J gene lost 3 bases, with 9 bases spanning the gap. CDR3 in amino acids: CASSSPGEETQYF. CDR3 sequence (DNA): TGTGCCAGCAGCTCGCCAGGAGAAGAGACCCAGTACTTC.

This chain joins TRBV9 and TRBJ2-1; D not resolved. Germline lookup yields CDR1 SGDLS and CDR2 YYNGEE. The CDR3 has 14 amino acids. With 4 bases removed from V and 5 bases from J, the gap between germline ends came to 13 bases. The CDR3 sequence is CASSLRFENNEQFF. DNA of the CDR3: TGTGCCAGCAGCCTCCGATTCGAGAACAATGAGCAGTTCTTC.

The CDR3, as DNA: TGTGCCAGCAGCTTACTCTCGGGAGGGTATGAGCAGTTCTTC. It specifies CASSLLSGGYEQFF. V usage is TRBV11-3 and J usage is TRBJ2-1, with 8 bases that match TRBD2. The CDR3 runs 14 residues. V lost 2 bases, J lost 8 bases, and 5 bases stayed unmatched. Germline lookup yields CDR1 SGHNT and CDR2 YENEEA.

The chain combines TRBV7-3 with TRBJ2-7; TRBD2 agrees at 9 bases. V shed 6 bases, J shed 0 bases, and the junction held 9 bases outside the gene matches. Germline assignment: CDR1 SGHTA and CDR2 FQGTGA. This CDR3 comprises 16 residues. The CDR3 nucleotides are TGTGCCAGCAGTCCACAGAGCGGGAGGCGCTCCTACGAGCAGTACTTC. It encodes CASSPQSGRRSYEQYF.